The 8 T cell receptor beta chains reported below all come from one sample, sequenced in a study of blood T cells in healthy people across ages. Sample-barcoded 5' priming and a J-beta primer mix drove a second PCR of about 6 to 11 cycles. TCRdb reprocessed the 5' RACE reads with MiXCR, giving one entry per CDR3 protein. This table has some 1.7 million distinct CDR3 sequences, roughly 27% appearing once. Specimen: blood. All receptors come from a woman aged 30 to 39 in good health.

This sequence joins TRBV29-1 and TRBJ2-5, with unresolved D. CDR1 is SQVTM and CDR2 is ANQGSEA in the germline V gene. The CDR3 is 12 amino acids. V was trimmed by 7 bases and J by 2 bases, leaving 11 bases between them. Here the CDR3 reads CSAGELQETQYF. CDR3 DNA sequence: TGCAGCGCTGGGGAACTTCAAGAGACCCAGTACTTC.

This sequence joins TRBV10-3 and TRBJ1-5; D uncertain. V was trimmed by 6 bases and J by 6 bases, leaving 12 bases between them. The CDR3 sequence is 13 residues long. Germline V gives CDR1 ENHRY, CDR2 SYGVKD. The CDR3: CAIRAGFGQPQHF. The CDR3 region has the DNA TGTGCCATCAGGGCGGGATTCGGTCAGCCCCAGCATTTT.

Turning to this clonotype: Possible read error: a much larger clone is one base away. J is TRBJ2-1 and V is TRBV14; 13 bases are a match to TRBD2. The J segment lost 7 bases and the V segment lost 0 bases, leaving 0 bases of the junction unmatched. The CDR3 extends over 15 amino acids. CDR1 SGHDN and CDR2 FVKESK come from the germline V gene. The CDR3 DNA reads TGTGCCAGCAGCCAAGAGACTAGCGGGAGGAATGAGCAGTTCTTC. Translation gives CASSQETSGRNEQFF.

The chain uses TRBV3-1 and TRBJ1-2; TRBD1 might be the D (5 bases). Germline V gene lookup returns CDR1 LGHDT and CDR2 YNNKEL (reference sequence). Between the trimmed V and J ends, which lost 6 bases and 4 bases, there was a span of 18 bases. This CDR3 is built from 15 residues. CDR3: CASSPGGDPGYGYTF. DNA for the CDR3: TGTGCCAGCAGTCCCGGAGGGGACCCTGGCTATGGCTACACCTTC.

This clonotype was observed a handful of times. This chain joins TRBV21-1 and TRBJ1-5; the table assigns TRBD1, which was not confirmed against the DNA. TRBV21-1 is an annotated pseudogene. The CDR3 extends over 21 amino acids. The CDR3 here is CASSTRSAGTGGDYSNQPQHF. In nucleotides, the CDR3 is TGTGCCAGCAGCACTCGGTCCGCCGGGACAGGGGGCGATTATAGCAATCAGCCCCAGCATTTT.

With respect to this clonotype: One junction end disagrees with the germline gene, perhaps due to a read error. The chain links TRBV7-2 to TRBJ1-2, with 9 bases matching TRBD1. CDR1 and CDR2 (germline): SGHTA, FQGNSA. The CDR3 has 15 residues. The CDR3 coding sequence is TGTGCCGGCAGGCCTACAGGGGGCGCGTACTATGGCTACACCTTC. Its protein is CAGRPTGGAYYGYTF.

This clonotype was found once. This chain joins TRBV20-1 and TRBJ2-1; 11 bases are shared with TRBD2. The germline gives CDR1 DFQATT, CDR2 SNEGSKA (reference sequence). After removal of 0 bases from V and 1 base from J, the junction contained 11 bases not matched to a gene. The CDR3 length is 19 residues. The CDR3 protein is CSARDTLAGALPSYNEQFF. Written as DNA, the CDR3 is TGCAGTGCTAGAGACACACTAGCGGGGGCCCTCCCGTCCTACAATGAGCAGTTCTTC.

This clonotype was observed at least ten times. The V gene is TRBV7-2, the J gene TRBJ2-1, with 12 bases matching TRBD2. Germline V gene lookup returns CDR1 SGHTA and CDR2 FQGNSA. After removal of 5 bases from V and 0 bases from J, the junction contained 8 bases not matched to a gene. The CDR3 length is 18 residues. The CDR3 DNA reads TGTGCCAGCAGCGAGACTAGCGGGGGCCTCTTCTCCTACAATGAGCAGTTCTTC. This encodes CASSETSGGLFSYNEQFF.